The next 9 T cell receptor beta chains were all read from a single sample in a study of blood T cell repertoires in COVID-19. Clones were read by immunoSEQ multiplex PCR, and TCRdb kept only the in-frame ones, dropping some. The table shows 150,000 to 200,000 clones, with almost 85% occurring only once. Sequencing input: peripheral blood. The receptor set was obtained from a woman of 80 years or more with acute or convalescent COVID-19.

This rearrangement joins TRBV30 to TRBJ1-6; D is unclear. The CDR3 is made up of 13 amino acids. Germline CDR1 and CDR2: GTSNPN and SVGIG (reference sequence). The CDR3 loop reads CARQEGGNSPLHF. The CDR3 DNA follows: TGTGCACGGCAGGAGGGAGGGAATTCACCCCTCCACTTT.

This chain links TRBV3-1 (or the pseudogene TRBV3-2) with TRBJ1-2, with TRBD1 matching 7 bases. Trimming at V came to 1 base and at J to 5 bases, leaving 4 bases not matched to a gene. The CDR3 consists of 14 residues. Germline assignment: CDR1 LGHDT and CDR2 YNNKEL (reference sequence). Here the CDR3 reads CASSQVEGAYGYTF. The DNA of the CDR3 is TGTGCCAGCAGCCAAGTCGAGGGGGCTTATGGCTACACCTTC.

This rearrangement joins TRBV6-4 to TRBJ2-2, with 7 bases fitting TRBD1. Trimming took 10 bases from V and 3 from J; bases not matched to a gene: 14. This CDR3 contains 16 residues. Germline CDR1 and CDR2: MRHNA and SNTAGT. The CDR3 sequence is CAKSQGCLTDTGELFF. In nucleotides, the CDR3 is TGTGCCAAATCACAGGGGTGCTTAACTGACACCGGGGAGCTGTTTTTT.

The V and J genes are TRBV7-9 and TRBJ2-5; perhaps TRBD2 as D (6 bases). Germline lookup yields CDR1 SEHNR and CDR2 FQNEAQ (reference sequence). The CDR3 loop spans 16 amino acids. The germline V and J ends were trimmed by 2 bases and 2 bases, with 15 bases remaining between them. CDR3 region: CASSLSGTSRQETQYF. Written as DNA, the CDR3 is TGTGCCAGCAGCTTATCTGGTACTAGCAGACAAGAGACCCAGTACTTC.

The V call is TRBV5-4, the J call TRBJ1-2; 9 nucleotides line up with TRBD1. V lost 2 bases to trimming and J lost 2 bases; unmatched junction nucleotides: 4. CDR3 length equals 15 residues. CDR1 SGHNT and CDR2 YYREEE come from the germline V gene (reference sequence). CDR3 bases: TGTGCCAGCAGCTTCGGGGACAGGGTGAACTATGGCTACACCTTC. It is translated as CASSFGDRVNYGYTF.

The chain recombines TRBV5-1 with TRBJ2-7; 9 bases are a match to TRBD1. In germline, CDR1 is SGHRS, CDR2 YFSETQ. The CDR3 sequence is 17 residues long. With 4 bases clipped from V and 7 bases from J, the junction kept 18 bases outside the gene matches. The CDR3 loop is CASSPGTGPNYEGEQYF. CDR3 sequence (DNA): TGCGCCAGCAGCCCCGGGACAGGGCCTAATTACGAGGGGGAGCAGTACTTC.

The chain recombines TRBV10-1 with TRBJ2-3; 13 nucleotides agree with TRBD2. The CDR3 runs 18 residues. V lost 1 base and J lost 4; bases outside the gene matches: 8. Per germline, CDR1 WNHNN and CDR2 SYGVQD (reference sequence). In DNA, the CDR3 is TGCGCCAGCAGTGAGTTTGGACTAGCGGGAGTGGGCGCAGATACGCAGTATTTT. Translating gives CASSEFGLAGVGADTQYF.

The chain couples TRBV10-1 to TRBJ2-1, with 8 nucleotides matching TRBD2. The CDR3 sequence is 15 residues long. J was trimmed by 8 bases and V by 4 bases; bases with no gene match: 10. Germline-derived CDR1 and CDR2 are WNHNN and SYGVQD (reference sequence). The CDR3 protein is CASSGPGLGSDEQFF. Written as DNA, the CDR3 is TGCGCCAGCAGTGGGCCGGGACTAGGGTCCGATGAGCAGTTCTTC.

The chain links TRBV7-6 to TRBJ1-5; no clear D gene. Trimming shortened V by 8 bases and J by 3 bases, and 17 bases separated the two germline ends. This CDR3 spans 15 amino acids. The germline CDR1 and CDR2 sequences are SGHVS and FNYEAQ. CDR3 DNA: TGTGCCAGCTCAAGCCAAGCTGACTTCAATCAGCCCCAGCATTTT. It is translated as CASSSQADFNQPQHF.